This paragraph reports one T cell receptor (beta chain). Its antigen is still unknown. The PCR was carried out with 60 Vbeta primers and 13 Jbeta primers. Sequencing was performed with immunoSEQ multiplex PCR; in TCRdb, only in-frame clones are kept and a portion is missing. The sample carries over 100,000 clones, over 60% recorded once. The data were taken from a study of cytomegalovirus exposure and HLA in healthy donors. Broader study findings: A link between a missense DCLRE1C variant and TCR beta V- and J-gene trimming emerged from a later analysis.

Per germline, CDR1 SEHNR and CDR2 FQNEAQ (reference sequence). With 2 bases removed from V and 2 bases from J, the gap between germline ends came to 10 bases. The CDR3 is 14 residues long. The chain links TRBV7-9 to TRBJ2-7, with D possibly TRBD2 on 6 matching bases. The sample taken for sequencing was PBMCs. The receptor's source is a woman between 18 and 29 years old in good health and CMV-seropositive. CDR3 amino acids: CASSLIGGPYEQYF. As DNA, the CDR3 is TGTGCCAGCAGCTTAATCGGAGGGCCCTACGAGCAGTACTTC. Drawing the rest from reference TRBV7-9 and TRBJ2-7, the complete variable domain is DTGVSQNPRHKITKRGQNVTFRCDPISEHNRLYWYRQTLGQGPEFLTYFQNEAQLEKSRLLSDRFSAERPKGSFSTLEIQRTEQGDSAMYLCASSLIGGPYEQYFGPGTRLTVT.